Presented here are 29 T cell receptor beta chains from one specimen sequenced in a study of cytomegalovirus exposure and HLA in healthy donors. PCR employed 60 Vbeta and 13 Jbeta primers. Measured with immunoSEQ multiplex PCR; TCRdb has only the in-frame clones, and not every one. The table has over 150,000 clones, 75% to 85% seen once; the top ten hold approximately 13%. Sequenced input: PBMCs. These receptors originate from a woman aged 45-60 years in good health and CMV-seropositive.

The chain links TRBV27 to TRBJ1-5; D may be TRBD1 (5 bases). V was cut by 4 bases and J by 0 bases, with 10 bases left in between. This CDR3 has 15 residues. Germline values: CDR1 MNHEY, CDR2 SMNVEV (reference sequence). CDR3 sequence reads: CASSSGLNSNQPQHF. DNA for the CDR3: TGTGCCAGCAGTTCGGGACTTAATAGCAATCAGCCCCAGCATTTT.

This chain joins TRBV7-2 and TRBJ1-1; D uncertain. The V and J ends lost 3 bases and 12 bases respectively, with 17 bases between them. Germline values: CDR1 SGHTA, CDR2 FQGNSA. The CDR3 sequence is 13 residues long. The CDR3 coding sequence is TGTGCCAGCAGCTTGGGCCGAGCCGAAAGTACTTTCTTT. Residues: CASSLGRAESTFF. Supplemented by reference TRBV7-2 and TRBJ1-1, the full variable domain reads GAGVSQSPSNKVTEKGKDVELRCDPISGHTALYWYRQSLGQGLEFLIYFQGNSAPDKSGLPSDRFSAERTGGSVSTLTIQRTQQEDSAVYLCASSLGRAESTFFGQGTRLTVV.

In this sample, this clone turned up a few times. One end of the junction fails to match germline, which may point to a read error. V gene TRBV7-9 combines with J gene TRBJ1-2, with 7 bases identical to TRBD1. The germline gives CDR1 SEHNR, CDR2 FQNEAQ (reference sequence). This CDR3 comprises 17 residues. The CDR3 spells CSSSPIWTGGQGYGYTF. The CDR3, as DNA: TGTTCCAGCAGCCCAATTTGGACAGGTGGGCAGGGCTATGGCTACACCTTC.

This clone was detected once. Its ends do not fully match the called genes, so a read error is possible. The CDR3 here is CASSLTASNTGELFF. The CDR3 DNA is TGTGCCAGCAGCCTAACGGCCTCGAACACCGGGGAGCTGTTTTTT. V usage is TRBV7-3 and J usage is TRBJ2-2; D is ambiguous. CDR3 length: 15 amino acids. Germline V lookup: CDR1 SGHTA, CDR2 FQGTGA.

The chain is built from TRBV29-1 and TRBJ2-7; D ambiguous. Germline values: CDR1 SQVTM, CDR2 ANQGSEA. There are 12 residues in the CDR3. The V gene lost 5 bases and the J gene lost 0 bases, with 8 bases spanning the gap. As DNA, the CDR3 is TGCAGCGTTCGACAAGACTCCTACGAGCAGTACTTC. This gives the protein CSVRQDSYEQYF.

On this clone: Germline and junction disagree at one end, which may indicate a read error. This chain connects TRBV7-9 to TRBJ2-5; D unresolved. CDR1 is SEHNR and CDR2 is FQNEAQ in the germline V gene (reference sequence). The CDR3 runs to 10 residues. CDR3 residues: CSSSRETQYF. In DNA, the CDR3 is TGTTCCAGCAGCCGAGAGACCCAGTACTTC.

This clone was recorded a few times. This sequence joins TRBV6-5 and TRBJ1-1, with TRBD1 as a possible D gene (6 bases). V lost 0 bases to trimming and J lost 4 bases, with 6 bases between them. CDR1 is MNHEY and CDR2 is SVGAGI in the germline V gene. The CDR3 has 13 residues. The CDR3 DNA reads as TGTGCCAGCAGTTACTCCAGGGGCACTGAAGCTTTCTTT. Translation gives CASSYSRGTEAFF.

The rearrangement uses TRBV27 and TRBJ2-7; TRBD1 aligns across 8 bases. Unmatched junction bases numbered 6, after V lost 0 bases and J lost 2 bases. CDR1 is MNHEY, CDR2 SMNVEV, per germline (reference sequence). The length of the CDR3 is 16 residues. The CDR3 loop is CASSLSKATGAYEQYF. For the CDR3, the DNA is TGTGCCAGCAGTTTATCGAAGGCGACAGGGGCCTACGAGCAGTACTTC.

In its sample, this clone was seen a few times. This chain connects TRBV10-3 to TRBJ2-4, with 8 bases identical to TRBD1. With 2 bases clipped from V and 7 bases from J, the junction kept 7 bases outside the gene matches. The CDR3 runs 15 residues. Germline assignment: CDR1 ENHRY and CDR2 SYGVKD. As DNA, the CDR3 is TGTGCCATCAGTGAGACCGGACAGGGCGGCAACATTCAGTACTTC. Its protein product is CAISETGQGGNIQYF.

J is TRBJ2-1 and V is TRBV5-1; TRBD2 aligns across 8 bases. The ends lost 4 bases at V and 5 bases at J; junction bases unmatched: 11. The CDR3 contains 16 residues. Germline loops: CDR1 SGHRS, CDR2 YFSETQ. In DNA form, the CDR3 reads TGCGCCAGCAGCCAGCGGGGTTCGGGGGGGAACAATGAGCAGTTCTTC. Encoded protein: CASSQRGSGGNNEQFF.

This clone has just a few counts. This chain connects TRBV19 to TRBJ2-3, with TRBD1 as a possible D gene (6 bases). CDR1 is LNHDA and CDR2 is SQIVND in the germline V gene (reference sequence). The CDR3 consists of 14 residues. V lost 10 bases and J lost 1, with 15 bases in between. CDR3 DNA sequence: TGTGCCACGGGAACAGGGATTCGCACAGATACGCAGTATTTT. Protein sequence: CATGTGIRTDTQYF.

This clone occurred a few times. The rearrangement uses TRBV4-2 and TRBJ2-3; 7 bases are shared with TRBD1. V shed 0 bases and J 5 bases; nucleotides not matched to a gene: 2. The CDR3 length is 14 residues. Germline-derived CDR1 and CDR2 are LGHNA and YNFKEQ. CDR3 sequence: CASSQDGDRDTQYF. The CDR3 DNA reads as TGTGCCAGCAGCCAAGACGGGGACAGAGATACGCAGTATTTT.

The V gene is TRBV6-5, the J gene TRBJ1-2; D is unclear. Germline values: CDR1 MNHEY, CDR2 SVGAGI. The CDR3 contains 13 residues. Trimming stripped 6 bases from V and 4 bases from J, with 12 bases between. As DNA, the CDR3 is TGTGCCAGCAGCTTAACTGCCGCCTATGGCTACACCTTC. Translating gives CASSLTAAYGYTF.

The genes are TRBV5-1 and TRBJ1-2, with 10 bases matching TRBD1. V shed 0 bases and J 4 bases; nucleotides not matched to a gene: 9. The germline CDR1 and CDR2 sequences are SGHRS and YFSETQ. There are 17 residues in the CDR3. The DNA of the CDR3 is TGCGCCAGCAGCTTGGGAGAGACAGGGGGCGTAAGCTATGGCTACACCTTC. Amino acid sequence: CASSLGETGGVSYGYTF.

V and J are TRBV2 and TRBJ2-3, with unresolved D. The CDR3 runs 16 residues. The ends were cut back, 4 bases at V and 0 bases at J, with 14 bases in the middle. Germline-derived CDR1 and CDR2 are SNHLY and FYNNEI. The CDR3 sequence: CASSGQTGFSTDTQYF. Here the CDR3 DNA reads TGTGCCAGCAGTGGTCAGACTGGATTTAGCACAGATACGCAGTATTTT.

CDR3 DNA sequence: TGTGCCAGCAGCCCCTCCGGCGGGGGGGGCCACGAGCAGTACTTC. This gives the protein CASSPSGGGGHEQYF. The chain combines TRBV6-6 with TRBJ2-7, with 9 positions matching TRBD2. Germline V CDR1 and CDR2: MNHNY, SVGAGI (reference sequence). CDR3 length: 15 residues. J gave up 5 bases and V 6 bases, and 11 bases lay outside the gene matches.

The chain couples TRBV7-2 to TRBJ2-1; 7 nucleotides line up with TRBD1. V lost 7 bases and J lost 9; bases outside the gene matches: 18. Germline-derived CDR1 and CDR2 are SGHTA and FQGNSA. The CDR3 covers 16 residues. The CDR3 nucleotides are TGTGCCAGCACCCGTGAACAGGGGTTGTTTGCTTCTGAGCAGTTCTTC. Protein product: CASTREQGLFASEQFF.

This clone was counted only a few times. This chain uses TRBV9 with TRBJ1-2; D is unclear. The length of the CDR3 is 14 residues. The V end lost 3 bases, the J end lost 8 bases, and 17 bases lay between the germline ends. Germline-derived CDR1 and CDR2 are SGDLS and YYNGEE. The CDR3 reads CASSATTEGGGYTF. CDR3 bases: TGTGCCAGCAGCGCTACCACCGAGGGAGGGGGCTACACCTTC. Full variable domain (rest looked up from reference TRBV9 and TRBJ1-2): DSGVTQTPKHLITATGQRVTLRCSPRSGDLSVYWYQQSLDQGLQFLIQYYNGEERAKGNILERFSAQQFPDLHSELNLSSLELGDSALYFCASSATTEGGGYTFGSGTRLTVV.

Comment on this clone: The same CDR3 arises from other DNA sequences in this sample as well. The chain carries TRBV27 and TRBJ2-2, with a tentative D call TRBD2 (5 bases). The CDR3 length is 12 residues. V shed 5 bases and J shed 7 bases, with 8 bases lying between them. Germline-derived CDR1 and CDR2 are MNHEY and SMNVEV (reference sequence). The CDR3 here is CASSPAGGELFF. Here the CDR3 DNA reads TGTGCCAGCAGTCCCGCGGGCGGGGAGCTGTTTTTT.

The V call is TRBV30, the J call TRBJ2-5; D is perhaps TRBD1 (6 bases). Per germline, CDR1 GTSNPN and CDR2 SVGIG (reference sequence). CDR3 length: 15 residues. V lost 0 bases, J lost 4 bases, and 15 bases lay in between. CDR3 protein: CAWSVLVGAGETQYF. DNA of the CDR3: TGTGCCTGGAGTGTACTAGTGGGGGCGGGAGAGACCCAGTACTTC.

The V call is TRBV19, the J call TRBJ2-2; D not certain. The germline CDR1 and CDR2 sequences are LNHDA and SQIVND (reference sequence). The CDR3 is made up of 13 amino acids. The V gene lost 9 bases and the J gene lost 7 bases, with 15 bases spanning the gap. The CDR3 sequence is CASSSSAVGELFF. CDR3 bases: TGTGCCAGCAGCTCTTCTGCGGTCGGGGAGCTGTTTTTT.

The chain couples TRBV14 to TRBJ1-6; D gene ambiguous. The germline V gene has CDR1 SGHDN and CDR2 FVKESK. V was trimmed by 5 bases and J by 10 bases, leaving 9 bases between them. The CDR3 extends over 12 amino acids. This CDR3 is CASSNEASPLHF. Written as DNA, the CDR3 is TGTGCCAGCAGCAACGAGGCCTCACCCCTCCACTTT.

The chain recombines TRBV6-5 with TRBJ1-3, with D perhaps matching TRBD1 (6 bases). V dropped 7 bases and J dropped 0 bases, with 13 bases sitting between them. The CDR3 runs 15 residues. The germline V gene has CDR1 MNHEY and CDR2 SVGAGI. The CDR3 region has the DNA TGTGCCAGCATCCCCGAAGGGGGCTCTGGAAACACCATATATTTT. It translates to CASIPEGGSGNTIYF.

There are a few counts of this clone. This rearrangement joins TRBV5-1 to TRBJ2-5; TRBD1 matches at 10 bases. The J call is uncertain, as TRBJ2-7 better fits the DNA end. Germline assignment: CDR1 SGHRS and CDR2 YFSETQ. The CDR3 is 14 residues long. The DNA for the CDR3 is TGCGCCAGCAGCTTGGGGGGACAGGGGTTCGAGCAGTACTTC. This codes for CASSLGGQGFEQYF.

V gene TRBV6-5 combines with J gene TRBJ1-1; D call uncertain. CDR3 length: 13 residues. The ends were cut back, 2 bases at V and 5 bases at J, with 9 bases in the middle. Germline V gene lookup returns CDR1 MNHEY and CDR2 SVGAGI. CDR3 sequence (DNA): TGTGCCAGCAGTTACGGGCGAGATACTGAAGCTTTCTTT. Residues: CASSYGRDTEAFF.

The chain is built from TRBV7-6 and TRBJ2-7; 7 bases align to TRBD1. J lost 3 bases, V lost 6 bases, and 11 bases had no gene match. Germline CDR1 is SGHVS and CDR2 is FNYEAQ. CDR3 length equals 15 residues. The CDR3 nucleotides read TGTGCCAGCAGTCCCACTCCAGGACAGGACTACGAGCAGTACTTC. This sequence encodes CASSPTPGQDYEQYF.

The chain combines TRBV19 with TRBJ2-1; D is perhaps TRBD2 (6 bases). Trimming took off 3 bases at V and 4 bases at J, with 7 bases between the two ends. CDR3 length: 13 amino acids. Germline V gene lookup returns CDR1 LNHDA and CDR2 SQIVND (reference sequence). The CDR3, as DNA: TGTGCCAGTAGTATGGGGACTTACAATGAGCAGTTCTTC. Translated, it gives CASSMGTYNEQFF.

V gene TRBV5-6 combines with J gene TRBJ1-2; 7 bases map to TRBD1. The CDR3 runs 14 residues. From germline, CDR1 is SGHDT and CDR2 YYEEEE. V lost 4 bases, J lost 6 bases, and 9 bases stayed unmatched. CDR3 DNA: TGTGCCAGCAGCGCTTTGACAGGGCGGCATGGCTACACCTTC. It yields the protein CASSALTGRHGYTF.

This clone has a handful of counts. This chain connects TRBV2 to TRBJ1-2, with D possibly TRBD1 on 5 matching bases. The germline V and J ends were trimmed by 6 bases and 6 bases, with 17 bases remaining between them. The CDR3 is 14 residues long. Germline assignment: CDR1 SNHLY and CDR2 FYNNEI. DNA for the CDR3: TGTGCCAGCAGCTCGGGACTGGCGGCCGATGGCTACACCTTC. Encoded protein: CASSSGLAADGYTF.